The entry below describes one T cell receptor beta chain. The antigen remains unidentified. TRB cDNA libraries were made by UMI-labeled 5' RACE. TCRdb reprocessed the 5' RACE reads and stores each CDR3 protein as one record, lacking DNA. Found here are 100,000 or so distinct CDR3 sequences; the top ten clones hold roughly 1.8%. The sample comes from a study of CXCR3-negative and CXCR3-positive naive CD8 T cells. Broader study findings: Between one naive subset and the other, surface CD5 was comparable, and TCR strength was inferred from TRB CDR3 properties. Similarly elevated diversity marked both naive subsets, with memory CD8+ cells showing far lower diversity.

The CDR3 is 12 amino acids. Germline lookup yields CDR1 SQVTM and CDR2 ANQGSEA. The specimen sequenced was naive CXCR3- CD8+ T cells from blood. As for subset: CD45RO-CCR7+CD27+CD95- naive CD8+ T cells lacking CXCR3 (TNR3-). The chain combines TRBV29-1 with TRBJ1-1; TCRdb's D gene call, TRBD1, goes unchecked for lack of DNA. The receptor comes from a human donor in good health. Some clones in this sample may be carry-over from other donors' samples. CDR3 in amino acids: CSGRTLNTEAFF.